This passage covers 29 T cell receptor beta chains from one sample sequenced in a study of cytomegalovirus exposure and HLA in healthy donors. A multiplex PCR was run with 60 Vbeta primers and 13 Jbeta primers. Assay used: immunoSEQ multiplex PCR; TCRdb lists only in-frame clones, some missing. In the table there are about 88,000 clones, over 80% of which are singletons. Sequenced material: PBMCs. All receptors come from a man between 18 and 35 years old in good health and CMV-seronegative.

This clone was recorded only once. The chain joins TRBV19 to TRBJ2-1, with a weak D call TRBD1 (6 bases). V dropped 10 bases and J dropped 6 bases, with 22 bases sitting between them. The CDR3 runs 15 residues. CDR1 and CDR2 from the germline V gene are LNHDA and SQIVND (reference sequence). CDR3 DNA sequence: TGTGCCACTGGGGGCTCGACAAACGTACGCAATGAGCAGTTCTTC. Its protein product is CATGGSTNVRNEQFF. Based on the CDR3 plus reference TRBV19 and TRBJ2-1, the full variable domain is DGGITQSPKYLFRKEGQNVTLSCEQNLNHDAMYWYRQDPGQGLRLIYYSQIVNDFQKGDIAEGYSVSREKKESFPLTVTSAQKNPTAFYLCATGGSTNVRNEQFFGPGTRLTVL.

The V gene is TRBV7-2, the J gene TRBJ1-2, with D perhaps TRBD1 (5 bases). Germline V gene sequence: CDR1 SGHTA, CDR2 FQGNSA. The CDR3 length is 14 residues. V lost 5 bases to trimming and J lost 7 bases, with 17 bases between them. CDR3 coding DNA: TGTGCCAGCAGCCCCTCCCGGGGGGGAGGTGGCTACACCTTC. Its translation is CASSPSRGGGGYTF.

Here the CDR3 reads CASSERTGYYMNTEAFF. Here the CDR3 DNA reads TGTGCCAGCAGTGAAAGGACAGGGTACTATATGAACACTGAAGCTTTCTTT. The rearrangement uses TRBV6-1 and TRBJ1-1; TRBD1 agrees at 8 bases. This CDR3 contains 17 residues. The junction had 8 bases not matched to a gene; V was cut back by 2 bases and J by 0 bases. The V gene's germline CDR1 is MNHNS and CDR2 SASEGT.

The V gene is TRBV15, the J gene TRBJ2-7, with 8 positions matching TRBD2. Germline loops: CDR1 LNHNV, CDR2 YYDKDF (reference sequence). The CDR3 extends over 16 amino acids. The V and J ends lost 0 bases and 6 bases, in that order; junction bases with no gene match: 10. For the CDR3, the DNA is TGTGCCACCAGCAGAGATTACGGCGGGAGGATTCTCGAGCAGTACTTC. Protein: CATSRDYGGRILEQYF.

This chain links TRBV27 with TRBJ1-1; 9 bases map to TRBD1. V lost 5 bases, J lost 5 bases, and 6 bases stayed unmatched. Looked up from germline, CDR1 is MNHEY and CDR2 is SMNVEV (reference sequence). The CDR3 is 14 residues long. CDR3 bases: TGTGCCAGCAGTCCCCAGGGACAGGGTACTGAAGCTTTCTTT. Protein product: CASSPQGQGTEAFF.

This rearrangement joins TRBV7-6 to TRBJ2-3, with TRBD2 identical over 9 bases. Germline values: CDR1 SGHVS, CDR2 FNYEAQ. V trimming: 5 bases; J trimming: 2 bases; junction bases outside the gene matches: 8. The CDR3 length is 16 residues. The DNA for the CDR3 is TGTGCCAGCAGCATCGCTAGCGGGACCATCACAGATACGCAGTATTTT. Its protein product is CASSIASGTITDTQYF. Filled out from reference TRBV7-6 and TRBJ2-3, the complete variable domain reads GAGVSQSPRYKVTKRGQDVALRCDPISGHVSLYWYRQALGQGPEFLTYFNYEAQQDKSGLPNDRFSAERPEGSISTLTIQRTEQRDSAMYRCASSIASGTITDTQYFGPGTRLTVL.

The chain carries TRBV4-3 and TRBJ1-1, with 8 bases identical to TRBD1. The CDR3 sequence is 14 residues long. The germline V gene encodes CDR1 LGHNA and CDR2 YSLEER. V was pared by 3 bases and J by 8 bases, with 8 bases of the junction left unmatched. The CDR3: CASSQMTTGAEAFF. CDR3 nucleotide sequence: TGCGCCAGCAGCCAGATGACGACAGGGGCCGAAGCTTTCTTT.

This clone came up once. This chain uses TRBV5-1 with TRBJ2-3; D not resolved. V lost 5 bases and J lost 0, with 7 bases in between. CDR3 size: 13 residues. Per germline, CDR1 SGHRS and CDR2 YFSETQ. Here the CDR3 DNA reads TGCGCCAGCAGACTTAGCAGCACAGATACGCAGTATTTT. Residues: CASRLSSTDTQYF.

DNA of the CDR3: TGTGCCAGCAGTCCCGCCCAGACTGGCCTCCACGAGCAGTACTTC. Protein sequence: CASSPAQTGLHEQYF. The V call is TRBV28, the J call TRBJ2-5; no reliable D call. With the DNA end fitting TRBJ2-7 better, the J assignment may be wrong. Germline CDR1 is MDHEN and CDR2 is SYDVKM. The CDR3 is 15 amino acids.

The chain employs TRBV2 and TRBJ2-3, with D maybe TRBD2 (6 bases). The germline CDR1 and CDR2 sequences are SNHLY and FYNNEI. This CDR3 has 13 amino acids. Deletions cut 6 bases from V and 6 bases from J, with 13 bases between. The CDR3 here is CASRRERSDTQYF. In nucleotides, the CDR3 is TGTGCCAGCAGACGGGAGAGGTCGGATACGCAGTATTTT.

The chain couples TRBV5-1 to TRBJ2-5, with D hard to call. The V and J ends lost 2 bases and 5 bases respectively, with 4 bases between them. Germline CDR1 SGHRS, CDR2 YFSETQ. The CDR3 contains 11 residues. The CDR3 sequence is CASSFQETQYF. DNA for the CDR3: TGCGCCAGCAGCTTTCAGGAGACCCAGTACTTC.

The chain joins TRBV7-9 to TRBJ1-5; D is unclear. V was trimmed by 1 base and J by 3 bases, leaving 7 bases between them. The V gene's germline CDR1 is SEHNR and CDR2 FQNEAQ (reference sequence). The CDR3 loop spans 14 amino acids. The CDR3 DNA reads TGTGCCAGCAGCTTAGTCGGGAACAATCAGCCCCAGCATTTT. Its protein is CASSLVGNNQPQHF.

This clone was observed once. CDR3 nucleotide sequence: TGTGCCACCAGCAGAGGAACTAACGGCAATCAGCCCCAGCATTTT. This sequence encodes CATSRGTNGNQPQHF. The chain uses TRBV15 and TRBJ1-5; D remains ambiguous. The CDR3 extends over 15 amino acids. V dropped 1 base and J dropped 2 bases, with 9 bases sitting between them. Germline values: CDR1 LNHNV, CDR2 YYDKDF (reference sequence).

This rearrangement joins TRBV7-2 to TRBJ1-5; unclear D gene. Trimming took off 2 bases at V and 1 base at J, with 12 bases between the two ends. The germline V gene has CDR1 SGHTA and CDR2 FQGNSA. This CDR3 spans 16 amino acids. For the CDR3, the DNA is TGTGCCAGCAGCTTAAGCCCCCTCGGGAGCAATCAGCCCCAGCATTTT. Its translation is CASSLSPLGSNQPQHF.

This clone was picked up a small number of times. The CDR3 loop is CASSLAPDSRTGELFF. The CDR3 DNA is TGCGCCAGCAGCTTAGCCCCCGACAGCAGAACCGGGGAGCTGTTTTTT. The chain carries TRBV5-1 and TRBJ2-2, with D perhaps TRBD1 (5 bases). With 2 bases removed from V and 5 bases from J, the gap between germline ends came to 16 bases. This CDR3 comprises 16 residues. CDR1 SGHRS and CDR2 YFSETQ come from the germline V gene.

The rearrangement joins TRBV19 to TRBJ2-7; 7 bases align to TRBD2. The CDR3 has 15 amino acids. The germline V gene encodes CDR1 LNHDA and CDR2 SQIVND (reference sequence). The junction had 14 bases not matched to a gene; V was cut back by 6 bases and J by 6 bases. CDR3 DNA sequence: TGTGCCAGTAGGGGCCATGACGGACTAGTCGGCGAGCAGTACTTC. Its translation is CASRGHDGLVGEQYF.

The chain uses TRBV19 and TRBJ1-5, with TRBD1 as a possible D gene (5 bases). This CDR3 comprises 15 residues. Trimming shortened V by 3 bases and J by 1 base, and 10 bases separated the two germline ends. From germline, CDR1 is LNHDA and CDR2 SQIVND (reference sequence). CDR3 protein: CASSIFRGSNQPQHF. The CDR3 region has the DNA TGTGCCAGTAGTATCTTTCGGGGGAGCAATCAGCCCCAGCATTTT.

The chain uses TRBV7-3 and TRBJ2-1; 7 positions match TRBD2. The CDR3 consists of 15 residues. CDR1 is SGHTA, CDR2 FQGTGA, per germline. Germline trimming cut 0 bases from V and 4 bases from J; bases unmatched to any gene: 3. The CDR3 reads CASSLTRGNYNEQFF. The DNA of the CDR3 is TGTGCCAGCAGCTTAACGCGGGGGAATTACAATGAGCAGTTCTTC.

This sequence joins TRBV4-1 and TRBJ2-5, with D tentatively TRBD2 (6 bases). Germline V gene data show CDR1 as MGHRA and CDR2 as YSYEKL. V gave up 4 bases and J gave up 0 bases, with 15 bases separating them. The CDR3 loop spans 16 amino acids. CDR3 in amino acids: CASSPEGGADQETQYF. CDR3 in DNA: TGCGCCAGCAGCCCCGAGGGCGGGGCGGACCAAGAGACCCAGTACTTC.

Only a few counts were recorded for this clone. The chain links TRBV6-5 to TRBJ2-3; the match to TRBD1 covers 7 bases. CDR3 length equals 15 residues. Germline V gene lookup returns CDR1 MNHEY and CDR2 SVGAGI. With V trimmed by 6 bases and J by 4 bases, 10 bases remained unmatched. The CDR3 region is CASRRTGSSADTQYF. The CDR3 DNA reads TGTGCCAGCAGGAGGACAGGATCGTCCGCAGATACGCAGTATTTT.

The chain joins TRBV29-1 to TRBJ2-7; TRBD1 might be the D (5 bases). The CDR3 spans 12 residues. Germline values: CDR1 SQVTM, CDR2 ANQGSEA. V was shortened by 5 bases and J by 5 bases, with 13 bases between the two germline ends. CDR3 bases: TGCAGCGTTTACAACTCAGGGAACGAGCAGTACTTC. This encodes CSVYNSGNEQYF.

The genes are TRBV20-1 and TRBJ2-1; D perhaps matches TRBD2 (5 bases). The CDR3 length is 11 residues. The V end lost 5 bases, the J end lost 6 bases, and 8 bases lay between the germline ends. Germline-derived CDR1 and CDR2 are DFQATT and SNEGSKA (reference sequence). The CDR3 reads CSASTSNEQFF. The CDR3 coding sequence is TGCAGTGCTTCTACTAGCAATGAGCAGTTCTTC.

The chain recombines TRBV9 with TRBJ2-1; the D gene is possibly TRBD2 (6 bases). The CDR3 is 16 amino acids. The V end lost 4 bases, the J end lost 0 bases, and 14 bases lay between the germline ends. CDR1 and CDR2 from the germline V gene are SGDLS and YYNGEE. CDR3 region: CASSPGTPSSYNEQFF. CDR3 DNA: TGTGCCAGCAGCCCCGGGACTCCGAGCTCCTACAATGAGCAGTTCTTC.

V and J are TRBV19 and TRBJ1-1, with a weak D call TRBD1 (6 bases). The CDR3 has 13 amino acids. Germline values: CDR1 LNHDA, CDR2 SQIVND (reference sequence). V lost 5 bases, J lost 10 bases, and 17 bases lay in between. CDR3 residues: CASSYRSAGAAFF. The CDR3 bases are TGTGCCAGTAGTTATCGATCCGCAGGGGCAGCTTTCTTT.

A single count supports this clone. The chain recombines TRBV18 with TRBJ1-5, with 7 bases aligning to TRBD1. Trimming removed 8 bases from V and 1 base from J; junction bases left unmatched: 5. The CDR3 contains 14 residues. The germline V gene encodes CDR1 KGHSH and CDR2 LQKENI. This CDR3 is CASRQGVSNQPQHF. The CDR3 coding sequence is TGTGCCAGCCGTCAGGGGGTGAGCAATCAGCCCCAGCATTTT.

The chain carries TRBV6-5 and TRBJ2-7, with D perhaps matching TRBD2 (6 bases). V shed 2 bases and J shed 12 bases, with 17 bases lying between them. This CDR3 region has 13 residues. CDR1 is MNHEY and CDR2 is SVGAGI in the germline V gene. CDR3 DNA: TGTGCCAGCAGTTACACAAAACTAGCTGCGCCGTACTTC. Protein sequence: CASSYTKLAAPYF.

This chain links TRBV10-3 with TRBJ2-2, with 7 bases matching TRBD2. Germline values: CDR1 ENHRY, CDR2 SYGVKD. The CDR3 runs to 14 residues. With V trimmed by 2 bases and J by 7 bases, 4 bases remained unmatched. The CDR3 sequence: CAISELGGVGELFF. DNA of the CDR3: TGTGCCATCAGTGAGCTTGGGGGGGTCGGGGAGCTGTTTTTT.

The V gene is TRBV4-1, the J gene TRBJ2-3; a possible D gene is TRBD2 (5 bases). Germline V CDR1 and CDR2: MGHRA, YSYEKL. With 1 base removed from V and 6 bases from J, the gap between germline ends came to 11 bases. The CDR3 spans 14 residues. CDR3 region: CASSQGLRGDTQYF. The CDR3 region has the DNA TGCGCCAGCAGCCAAGGACTCCGCGGGGATACGCAGTATTTT.

The V and J genes are TRBV21-1 and TRBJ2-2; no DNA check was done on the table's D call, TRBD1. TRBV21-1 is described as a pseudogene. This CDR3 has 15 residues. The CDR3 loop is CATPDSPANTGELFF. Written as DNA, the CDR3 is TGTGCCACCCCGGACAGTCCCGCGAACACCGGGGAGCTGTTTTTT.